A selection of T cell receptor beta chains follows, all from one sample in a study of T cells after yellow fever vaccination. TCRdb fed the 5' RACE reads into MiXCR, producing one record per CDR3 protein. Counted here are 150,000 or so distinct CDR3 sequences, approximately 9.7% occurring once; the ten biggest clones make up around 33%. The sample in question was CD8+ T cells sorted from PBMCs, obtained 45 days after the yellow fever booster vaccination. The receptor source for this set is a man between 18 and 35 years old who received the YFV17D yellow fever vaccine. CDR3s include the opening cysteine and the closing phenylalanine or tryptophan. Fields, in order: J gene, clone size, V gene, CDR3 protein. Some rows have no size entry. The others give once, few or many, or a class for an expanded clone.

TRBJ1-4 | few | TRBV20-1 | CSARDGIYGANEKLFF
TRBJ2-4 | few | TRBV2 | CASSGERDLAKNIQYF
TRBJ2-2 | - | TRBV7-3 | CASSLKGTVQFGELFF
TRBJ2-2 | many | TRBV7-9 | CASSLGELFF
TRBJ2-7 | - | TRBV6-2/TRBV6-3 | CASTLPTEISIYEQYF
TRBJ2-1 | few | TRBV7-9 | CASSSPLKGDNEQFF
TRBJ2-2 | few | TRBV7-8 | CASSFTAGVGDYYTGELFF
TRBJ2-3 | - | TRBV4-1 | CASSLLIRGTSTDTQYF
TRBJ2-3 | few | TRBV29-1 | CSATRVRTDERADTQYF
TRBJ2-7 | - | TRBV6-5 | CASSSTGTGMIYEQYF
TRBJ2-3 | few | TRBV12-3/TRBV12-4 | CASSSSASGGATQYF
TRBJ2-7 | few | TRBV4-3 | CASSQVSNEDRRTYEQYF
TRBJ2-7 | - | TRBV5-5 | CASSFTGPSYEQYF
TRBJ1-2 | - | TRBV19 | CASTPPERGRVEGYTF
TRBJ2-7 | - | TRBV29-1 | CSVAAGGPYEQYF
TRBJ2-5 | - | TRBV6-5 | CASSSGGIETQYF
TRBJ1-5 | - | TRBV27 | CASSLTASNQPQHF
TRBJ2-5 | - | TRBV20-1 | CSARSGAPQETQYF
TRBJ2-5 | few | TRBV29-1 | CSADYGRQETQYF
TRBJ1-4 | - | TRBV27 | CASSPGQGREKLFF
TRBJ1-2 | - | TRBV6-6 | CASSYSVGPRGGYTF
TRBJ1-1 | few | TRBV5-5 | CASSLAQGFLFNTEAFF
TRBJ1-3 | - | TRBV29-1 | CSVRRDAGNTIYF
TRBJ2-2 | many | TRBV9 | CASSVGVNTGELFF
TRBJ2-3 | few | TRBV5-4 | CASSLWSSSGDTQYF
TRBJ1-2 | - | TRBV6-2/TRBV6-3 | CASSYGASRRYTF
TRBJ2-1 | - | TRBV27 | CASSFSGGTYNEQFF
TRBJ1-5 | - | TRBV4-1 | CASSQEGAYQPQHF
TRBJ1-4 | few | TRBV6-6 | CASSVNPATNEKLFF
TRBJ2-3 | - | TRBV5-4 | CASSLDADTQYF
TRBJ1-1 | few | TRBV6-6 | CASKGGTNTEAFF
TRBJ2-7 | - | TRBV7-9 | CASSSSGLDTPAGLYEQYF
TRBJ2-1 | - | TRBV12-3/TRBV12-4 | CASSFGGINEQFF
TRBJ2-7 | many | TRBV4-3 | CASSQGRDNLYEQYF
TRBJ2-2 | many | TRBV29-1 | CSVARGGELFF
TRBJ1-1 | few | TRBV12-3/TRBV12-4 | CASSQTPEAAFF
TRBJ1-1 | - | TRBV6-2/TRBV6-3 | CASSYSGQRNTEAFF
TRBJ2-6 | few | TRBV7-9 | CASSSSSGLSGANVLTF
TRBJ1-1 | - | TRBV5-1 | CASSLGGREDFF
TRBJ1-1 | few | TRBV19 | CASLTNTEAFF
TRBJ1-2 | - | TRBV9 | CASSVDTALGRDGYTF
TRBJ1-1 | few | TRBV7-9 | CASSDRDRWTEAFF
TRBJ2-1 | few | TRBV28 | CASSYSSRNEQFF
TRBJ1-1 | few | TRBV19 | CASSIRGGWETEAFF
TRBJ2-1 | few | TRBV7-9 | CASSQGRTEQFF
TRBJ1-1 | few | TRBV5-1 | CASSATGARDTEAFF
TRBJ1-1 | few | TRBV19 | CASSEQGNTEAFF
TRBJ2-3 | - | TRBV6-5 | CASRLLTGAITDTQYF
TRBJ2-3 | few | TRBV29-1 | CSVENSNTDTQYF
TRBJ2-2 | few | TRBV6-2/TRBV6-3 | CASRGLAGGTGELFF
TRBJ2-7 | few | TRBV19 | CASSIRTGPDYEQYF
TRBJ2-7 | - | TRBV9 | CASSLEGAHEQYF
TRBJ2-1 | few | TRBV4-2 | CASSQAAVQSPYNEQFF
TRBJ2-7 | few | TRBV29-1 | CSAKQTGSPYEQYF
TRBJ2-2 | - | TRBV27 | CASSLQGWWAGELFF
TRBJ2-5 | few | TRBV6-2/TRBV6-3 | CASSWGSGPPGQTQYF
TRBJ2-2 | - | TRBV4-1 | CASSHPRDRGSNTGELFF